Shown below are 2 T cell receptor beta chains from a single sample sequenced in a study of cytomegalovirus exposure and HLA in healthy donors. PCR primers comprised 60 Vbeta and 13 Jbeta primers. The method was immunoSEQ multiplex PCR; TCRdb's version includes in-frame clones alone and lacks a portion of them. The sample consists of 150,000 to 200,000 clones, less than 90% of them appearing once. The sequencing input was PBMCs. These receptors were taken from a girl between 5 and 17 years old in good health and CMV-seropositive.

The chain couples TRBV19 to TRBJ1-5, with D perhaps matching TRBD1 (5 bases). Germline CDR1 LNHDA, CDR2 SQIVND (reference sequence). V shed 1 base and J shed 1 base, with 8 bases lying between them. The CDR3 is 15 amino acids. DNA for the CDR3: TGTGCCAGTAGTATAGCAGGGTTCAGCAATCAGCCCCAGCATTTT. It specifies CASSIAGFSNQPQHF.

The chain uses TRBV5-1 and TRBJ1-3; 10 positions agree with TRBD1. This CDR3 contains 14 residues. CDR1 and CDR2 (germline): SGHRS, YFSETQ. With 3 bases clipped from V and 5 bases from J, the junction kept 2 bases outside the gene matches. The CDR3 DNA sequence: TGCGCCAGCAGCTCGACAGGGGGCAGAAACACCATATATTTT. This codes for CASSSTGGRNTIYF. The full variable domain, rest sourced from reference TRBV5-1 and TRBJ1-3, is KAGVTQTPRYLIKTRGQQVTLSCSPISGHRSVSWYQQTPGQGLQFLFEYFSETQRNKGNFPGRFSGRQFSNSRSEMNVSTLELGDSALYLCASSSTGGRNTIYFGEGSWLTVV.